This entry lists 32 T cell receptor beta chains sequenced from one sample in a study of PD-1 blockade in classical Hodgkin lymphoma. The table came from immunoSEQ multiplex PCR; TCRdb's copy has only in-frame clones and leaves some out. The data contain 50,000 to 65,000 clones, 75% to 95% of them singletons. Every patient was affected by relapse after autologous stem cell transplantation, while exposure to brentuximab vedotin was not uniform. Material: peripheral blood mononuclear cells (PBMCs), obtained before the second cycle of nivolumab. Receptors were obtained from a human donor with classical Hodgkin lymphoma.

This rearrangement joins TRBV7-3 to TRBJ2-3; TRBD2 matches at 11 bases. J lost 5 bases, V lost 5 bases, and 6 bases had no gene match. Per the germline V gene, CDR1 is SGHTA and CDR2 is FQGTGA. CDR3 length equals 15 residues. This CDR3 is CASSRAGTSGDTQYF. The CDR3 DNA reads TGTGCCAGCAGCCGGGCCGGGACTAGCGGAGATACGCAGTATTTT. The entire variable domain, with the rest obtained from reference TRBV7-3 and TRBJ2-3, is as follows: GAGVSQTPSNKVTEKGKYVELRCDPISGHTALYWYRQSLGQGPEFLIYFQGTGAADDSGLPNDRFFAVRPEGSVSTLKIQRTERGDSAVYLCASSRAGTSGDTQYFGPGTRLTVL.

V usage is TRBV19 and J usage is TRBJ1-2; D call uncertain. Per germline, CDR1 LNHDA and CDR2 SQIVND (reference sequence). Deletions cut 1 base from V and 3 bases from J, with 6 bases between. This CDR3 region has 13 residues. CDR3 bases: TGTGCCAGTAGTATAGCCCCAGACTATGGCTACACCTTC. Translated: CASSIAPDYGYTF. Drawing the rest from reference TRBV19 and TRBJ1-2, the complete variable domain is DGGITQSPKYLFRKEGQNVTLSCEQNLNHDAMYWYRQDPGQGLRLIYYSQIVNDFQKGDIAEGYSVSREKKESFPLTVTSAQKNPTAFYLCASSIAPDYGYTFGSGTRLTVV.

The J gene is TRBJ1-4, the V gene TRBV5-4, with D uncertain. The CDR3 covers 14 residues. V was clipped by 3 bases and J by 5 bases, with 11 bases between them. Germline-derived CDR1 and CDR2 are SGHNT and YYREEE (reference sequence). The CDR3 DNA is TGTGCCAGCAGCTCCTGGAGAGAGAATGAAAAACTGTTTTTT. Translating gives CASSSWRENEKLFF.

The chain couples TRBV9 to TRBJ2-3, with TRBD2 identical over 7 bases. Germline V gene data show CDR1 as SGDLS and CDR2 as YYNGEE. The trim removed 3 bases at V and 4 bases at J, leaving 8 bases unmatched. The CDR3 contains 15 residues. As DNA, the CDR3 is TGTGCCAGCAGCGATTCCGGGAGCGGGGCAGATACGCAGTATTTT. Protein: CASSDSGSGADTQYF.

The chain is built from TRBV9 and TRBJ2-7; TRBD1 matches at 8 bases. Germline V gene sequence: CDR1 SGDLS, CDR2 YYNGEE. The length of the CDR3 is 15 residues. Losses at the gene ends were 3 bases for V and 3 bases for J; bases not matched to a gene: 8. CDR3 amino acids: CASSERQGPNYEQYF. The DNA for the CDR3 is TGTGCCAGCAGCGAAAGACAGGGGCCGAACTACGAGCAGTACTTC.

The chain uses TRBV5-1 and TRBJ1-2, with 7 bases that match TRBD1. Per the germline V gene, CDR1 is SGHRS and CDR2 is YFSETQ. The length of the CDR3 is 15 residues. V shed 0 bases and J 7 bases; nucleotides not matched to a gene: 9. DNA for the CDR3: TGCGCCAGCAGCTTGGGCGGGACAGCGATCTCTGGCTACACCTTC. Translation gives CASSLGGTAISGYTF. The full variable domain, with the rest looked up from reference TRBV5-1 and TRBJ1-2, is KAGVTQTPRYLIKTRGQQVTLSCSPISGHRSVSWYQQTPGQGLQFLFEYFSETQRNKGNFPGRFSGRQFSNSRSEMNVSTLELGDSALYLCASSLGGTAISGYTFGSGTRLTVV.

The genes are TRBV6-5 and TRBJ2-7; D not certain. V was shortened by 4 bases and J by 0 bases, with 7 bases between the two germline ends. The CDR3 sequence is 13 residues long. Germline V gene lookup returns CDR1 MNHEY and CDR2 SVGAGI. CDR3 sequence reads: CASSFPGSYEQYF. The DNA of the CDR3 is TGTGCCAGCAGTTTCCCGGGCTCCTACGAGCAGTACTTC.

The J gene is TRBJ2-3, the V gene TRBV4-2; 8 bases are shared with TRBD2. The CDR3 is 16 amino acids. V was clipped by 1 base and J by 1 base; unmatched bases: 4. Germline V gene lookup returns CDR1 LGHNA and CDR2 YNFKEQ. CDR3 bases: TGTGCCAGCAGCCAAGTAACTAGCGGAGGCACAGATACGCAGTATTTT. This codes for CASSQVTSGGTDTQYF.

The chain carries TRBV13 and TRBJ2-7; no definite D call. Trimming removed 5 bases from V and 3 bases from J, with 5 bases in between. The germline CDR1 and CDR2 sequences are PRHDT and FYEKMQ (reference sequence). The CDR3 extends over 11 amino acids. The CDR3 is CASSTGYEQYF. CDR3 nucleotides: TGTGCCAGCAGCACCGGCTACGAGCAGTACTTC.

The chain joins TRBV4-1 to TRBJ1-2; D call uncertain. Germline V lookup: CDR1 MGHRA, CDR2 YSYEKL. The V gene lost 2 bases and the J gene lost 4 bases, with 14 bases spanning the gap. The CDR3 is 15 amino acids. The CDR3 coding sequence is TGCGCCAGCAGCCAACAAATCGGGATGATCTATGGCTACACCTTC. Residues: CASSQQIGMIYGYTF.

V gene TRBV5-6 combines with J gene TRBJ2-1; D gene uncertain. This CDR3 has 13 amino acids. The V and J ends lost 4 bases and 0 bases respectively, with 5 bases between them. The germline CDR1 and CDR2 sequences are SGHDT and YYEEEE. CDR3 DNA: TGTGCCAGCAGCCAGAGCTCCTACAATGAGCAGTTCTTC. Translating it yields CASSQSSYNEQFF.

This chain joins TRBV4-1 and TRBJ2-7; a possible D gene is TRBD1 (6 bases). V lost 0 bases, J lost 5 bases, and 8 bases lay in between. Looked up from germline, CDR1 is MGHRA and CDR2 is YSYEKL. CDR3 length equals 13 residues. DNA of the CDR3: TGCGCCAGCAGCCAAGAAGGGGGAGACGAGCAGTACTTC. This translates into CASSQEGGDEQYF.

This clone appeared once. In DNA, the CDR3 is TGCGCCAGCAGCTTGAGTCCCCAGCGGGAGACGGAGACCCAGTACTTC. Translation gives CASSLSPQRETETQYF. The chain is built from TRBV5-1 and TRBJ2-5, with 8 positions matching TRBD2. V gave up 1 base and J gave up 5 bases; unmatched junction bases: 10. CDR1 and CDR2 (germline): SGHRS, YFSETQ. The CDR3 runs 16 residues.

The gene calls are TRBV7-9 and TRBJ1-2; D not certain. Germline V gives CDR1 SEHNR, CDR2 FQNEAQ (reference sequence). There are 12 residues in the CDR3. The germline V and J ends were trimmed by 11 bases and 5 bases, with 15 bases remaining between them. The CDR3: CAESGPDYGYTF. The CDR3 DNA reads TGTGCCGAATCGGGCCCGGATTATGGCTACACCTTC.

The V gene is TRBV5-4, the J gene TRBJ2-7; D is uncertain. Germline assignment: CDR1 SGHNT and CDR2 YYREEE (reference sequence). Trimming took off 1 base at V and 6 bases at J, with 11 bases between the two ends. The CDR3 runs to 13 residues. In DNA, the CDR3 is TGTGCCAGCAGCTTGCGCGCCTCCCCCGAGCAGTACTTC. As protein: CASSLRASPEQYF.

This clone showed up just once. The sample contains more than one DNA sequence encoding this CDR3. V and J are TRBV2 and TRBJ2-7; tentative D call: TRBD2 (5 bases). CDR1 is SNHLY, CDR2 FYNNEI, per germline. CDR3 length: 14 amino acids. The V gene lost 7 bases and the J gene lost 2 bases, with 15 bases spanning the gap. The CDR3 spells CASTPGGYPYEQYF. For the CDR3, the DNA is TGTGCCAGCACCCCAGGAGGATACCCCTACGAGCAGTACTTC.

V usage is TRBV6-5 and J usage is TRBJ1-5; D remains ambiguous. From germline, CDR1 is MNHEY and CDR2 SVGAGI. Trimming left V 8 bases short and J 5 bases short, with 13 bases between. CDR3 size: 13 residues. The CDR3 DNA is TGTGCCAGCCGCCGGGTCCGTGATCAGCCCCAGCATTTT. Its translation is CASRRVRDQPQHF.

The CDR3 loop reads CASSLLSRWLGQETQYF. The CDR3 DNA is TGTGCCAGCAGCTTGCTTTCTCGTTGGCTGGGGCAAGAGACCCAGTACTTC. This rearrangement joins TRBV5-6 to TRBJ2-5; D uncertain. V lost 1 base to trimming and J lost 2 bases, with 18 bases between them. This CDR3 has 17 amino acids. Per germline, CDR1 SGHDT and CDR2 YYEEEE.

The chain joins TRBV21-1 to TRBJ2-5; the D call of TRBD1 is as the table states it, not checked on the DNA. TRBV21-1 is assigned pseudogene status. This CDR3 spans 18 amino acids. The CDR3 region is CASSKKWGTGGFEETQYF. The CDR3 DNA sequence: TGTGCCAGCAGCAAAAAATGGGGGACAGGGGGCTTTGAAGAGACCCAGTACTTC.

Written as DNA, the CDR3 is TGTGCCAGCAGTTATGATCGGAGTTTTGATGGCTACACCTTC. This gives the protein CASSYDRSFDGYTF. The V and J genes are TRBV6-5 and TRBJ1-2; no clear D gene. Looked up from germline, CDR1 is MNHEY and CDR2 is SVGAGI. Trimming removed 3 bases from V and 6 bases from J, with 14 bases in between. The CDR3 extends over 14 amino acids.

V is TRBV7-3 and J is TRBJ2-1; 8 positions match TRBD1. CDR1 SGHTA and CDR2 FQGTGA come from the germline V gene. V gave up 5 bases and J gave up 8 bases; unmatched junction bases: 11. The CDR3 loop spans 15 amino acids. The CDR3 sequence is CASSLRDRIIDEQFF. Written as DNA, the CDR3 is TGTGCCAGCAGCCTCCGGGACAGGATAATCGATGAGCAGTTCTTC. Using reference TRBV7-3 and TRBJ2-1 for the parts outside the CDR3, the full variable domain is GAGVSQTPSNKVTEKGKYVELRCDPISGHTALYWYRQSLGQGPEFLIYFQGTGAADDSGLPNDRFFAVRPEGSVSTLKIQRTERGDSAVYLCASSLRDRIIDEQFFGPGTRLTVL.

J is TRBJ2-3 and V is TRBV5-6, with TRBD1 matching 9 bases. V lost 6 bases, J lost 2 bases, and 7 bases stayed unmatched. Germline assignment: CDR1 SGHDT and CDR2 YYEEEE. This CDR3 is 15 amino acids long. The CDR3: CASTLTGGYTDTQYF. The CDR3 bases are TGTGCCAGCACCCTTACAGGGGGCTACACAGATACGCAGTATTTT. Full variable domain (outside the CDR3, taken from reference TRBV5-6 and TRBJ2-3): DAGVTQSPTHLIKTRGQQVTLRCSPKSGHDTVSWYQQALGQGPQFIFQYYEEEERQRGNFPDRFSGHQFPNYSSELNVNALLLGDSALYLCASTLTGGYTDTQYFGPGTRLTVL.

This clone was seen a single time. In DNA form, the CDR3 reads TGTGTCAGATCCCACAGGGGGCACACTGAAGCTTTCTTT. Translated: CVRSHRGHTEAFF. This rearrangement joins TRBV7-5 to TRBJ1-1; TRBD1 reflects the table's D call only, with no check against the DNA. TRBV7-5 is a pseudogene locus. The CDR3 runs 13 residues.

The rearrangement joins TRBV30 to TRBJ1-4; no firm D call. The CDR3 sequence is 12 residues long. The V gene lost 6 bases and the J gene lost 4 bases, with 9 bases spanning the gap. Germline CDR1 reads GTSNPN; CDR2 reads SVGIG (reference sequence). The CDR3: CACAEFNEKLFF. The CDR3 nucleotides are TGTGCCTGCGCAGAGTTTAATGAAAAACTGTTTTTT. The full variable domain, in which reference TRBV30 and TRBJ1-4 provide the parts outside the CDR3, is SQTIHQWPATLVQPVGSPLSLECTVEGTSNPNLYWYRQAAGRGLQLLFYSVGIGQISSEVPQNLSASRPQDRQFILSSKKLLLSDSGFYLCACAEFNEKLFFGSGTQLSVL.

The chain is built from TRBV29-1 and TRBJ2-5; perhaps TRBD2 as D (7 bases). Germline V gives CDR1 SQVTM, CDR2 ANQGSEA. Trimming removed 0 bases at V and 1 base at J, with 18 bases between. The CDR3 sequence is 17 residues long. This CDR3 reads CSVEDLTGWEGQETQYF. CDR3 nucleotide sequence: TGCAGCGTTGAAGATCTCACAGGGTGGGAGGGCCAAGAGACCCAGTACTTC.

The chain carries TRBV5-1 and TRBJ2-1; a weak D match, TRBD2 (6 bases). The V gene's germline CDR1 is SGHRS and CDR2 YFSETQ. The CDR3 runs to 19 residues. V lost 0 bases to trimming and J lost 0 bases, with 19 bases between them. Here the CDR3 reads CASSLVIQASESSYNEQFF. DNA for the CDR3: TGCGCCAGCAGCTTGGTCATTCAGGCTAGCGAGAGCTCCTACAATGAGCAGTTCTTC.

The chain couples TRBV4-3 to TRBJ2-7; 13 bases match TRBD2. This CDR3 region has 17 residues. The junction had 2 bases not matched to a gene; V was cut back by 0 bases and J by 0 bases. Germline V lookup: CDR1 LGHNA, CDR2 YSLEER. DNA for the CDR3: TGCGCCAGCAGCCAAGAACTAGCGGGAGGGAACTCCTACGAGCAGTACTTC. This codes for CASSQELAGGNSYEQYF.

The chain is built from TRBV7-2 and TRBJ2-1, with TRBD1 identical over 7 bases. This CDR3 spans 14 amino acids. J lost 10 bases, V lost 5 bases, and 11 bases had no gene match. Germline V gene sequence: CDR1 SGHTA, CDR2 FQGNSA. DNA for the CDR3: TGTGCCAGCAGCGCCAACACAGGGGACGGGGAGCAGTTCTTC. This encodes CASSANTGDGEQFF.

V gene TRBV9 combines with J gene TRBJ2-2; 7 bases fit TRBD1. Germline V gives CDR1 SGDLS, CDR2 YYNGEE. V was clipped by 1 base and J by 1 base; unmatched bases: 19. The CDR3 has 21 residues. Here the CDR3 DNA reads TGTGCCAGCAGCGTATCCCCTGGGACAGCCTTAATGTCGTGGAACACCGGGGAGCTGTTTTTT. Protein sequence: CASSVSPGTALMSWNTGELFF.

The rearrangement links TRBV5-1 to TRBJ2-3, with D unclear. This CDR3 spans 14 amino acids. Germline values: CDR1 SGHRS, CDR2 YFSETQ. Trimming took 0 bases from V and 2 from J, leaving 7 bases between them. The CDR3 nucleotides read TGCGCCAGCAGCTTGGCCCCCTACACAGATACGCAGTATTTT. Amino acid sequence: CASSLAPYTDTQYF. The whole variable domain, remainder taken from reference TRBV5-1 and TRBJ2-3, is KAGVTQTPRYLIKTRGQQVTLSCSPISGHRSVSWYQQTPGQGLQFLFEYFSETQRNKGNFPGRFSGRQFSNSRSEMNVSTLELGDSALYLCASSLAPYTDTQYFGPGTRLTVL.

This chain links TRBV30 with TRBJ2-3; 13 nucleotides agree with TRBD2. Germline V gives CDR1 GTSNPN, CDR2 SVGIG (reference sequence). Trimming took 0 bases from V and 4 from J; bases not matched to a gene: 7. The CDR3 covers 17 residues. The CDR3 coding sequence is TGTGCCTGGAGTGTAGGGGCACTAGCGGGAGGGGCAGATACGCAGTATTTT. It codes for CAWSVGALAGGADTQYF.

The genes are TRBV18 and TRBJ1-2, with D hard to call. Looked up from germline, CDR1 is KGHSH and CDR2 is LQKENI. The CDR3 has 15 residues. V lost 2 bases to trimming and J lost 0 bases, with 10 bases between them. The CDR3 nucleotides are TGTGCCAGCTCACCAGACGGTCTCTCTAACTATGGCTACACCTTC. Translation: CASSPDGLSNYGYTF.